These T cell receptor beta chains were read from a single sample in a study of T cell repertoires in cytomegalovirus infection. TCRdb analysed the reads with MiXCR anew, one entry per CDR3 protein. The sample lists fewer than 1,000,000 distinct CDR3 sequences; 31% were seen once. The antigens of these receptors remain unknown. The sample consisted of cultured CD8+ T cells from PBMCs, taken from culture after CMV antigen stimulation. These receptor sequences come from a human donor in good health (CMV status not recorded). Some clones in this sample may be carry-over from other donors' samples. The CDR3 runs from the conserved cysteine through the conserved F or W. The D gene is left open where the match is weak. Clone size is stated in some rows and not others, as once, few, many or a class when expanded.

D	V	J	size	CDR3	DNA
-	TRBV19	TRBJ2-1	-	CASSIGQGPNEQFF	TGTGCCAGTAGTATCGGGCAGGGGCCCAATGAGCAGTTCTTC
-	TRBV7-9	TRBJ1-2	-	CASSLGHFANYGYTF	TGTGCCAGCAGCTTGGGACACTTCGCGAACTATGGCTACACCTTC
TRBD1	TRBV9	TRBJ1-1	-	CASSRQGLTAEAFF	TGTGCCAGCAGCAGACAGGGGCTGACGGCTGAAGCTTTCTTT
TRBD1	TRBV7-6	TRBJ1-4	many	CASSSQQGYNEKLFF	TGTGCCAGCAGCTCACAACAGGGGTATAATGAAAAACTGTTTTTT
TRBD1	TRBV9	TRBJ2-1	-	CASSSRDRGRGEQFF	TGTGCCAGCAGCTCCCGGGACAGGGGGCGGGGTGAGCAGTTCTTC
-	TRBV7-3	TRBJ1-2	few	CASSPHSGYFAYTF	TGTGCCAGCAGCCCTCATAGTGGATATTTTGCCTACACCTTC
TRBD2	TRBV7-2	TRBJ2-1	many	CASSRPGLANNEQFF	TGTGCCAGCAGCCGGCCGGGACTAGCGAACAATGAGCAGTTCTTC
-	TRBV7-2	TRBJ1-2	-	CASSLAGRNYTF	TGTGCCAGCAGCTTAGCCGGACGGAACTACACCTTC
-	TRBV7-6	TRBJ2-7	-	CASSRQNDEQYF	TGTGCCAGCAGCAGACAAAACGACGAGCAGTACTTC
TRBD1	TRBV24-1	TRBJ2-5	few	CATSDSGTGKFGETQYF	TGTGCCACCAGTGACTCCGGGACAGGGAAATTTGGAGAGACCCAGTACTTC
-	TRBV15	TRBJ2-7	few	CATSRGSLVYEQYF	TGTGCCACCAGCAGAGGGTCTCTAGTCTACGAGCAGTACTTC
-	TRBV29-1	TRBJ2-1	-	CSVEGRGGGSSYNEQFF	TGCAGCGTTGAAGGGAGGGGGGGGGGAAGCTCCTACAATGAGCAGTTCTTC
TRBD2	TRBV12-3/TRBV12-4	TRBJ2-5	-	CASNPGTSGGATSLETQYF	TGTGCCAGCAACCCCGGGACTAGCGGGGGGGCAACGAGCTTGGAGACCCAGTACTTC
-	TRBV11-2	TRBJ2-2	-	CASSPLSNTGELFF	TGTGCCAGCAGCCCCTTGTCGAACACCGGGGAGCTGTTTTTT
TRBD1	TRBV29-1	TRBJ2-1	few	CSVVSGGFGEQFF	TGCAGCGTTGTATCAGGGGGCTTTGGTGAGCAGTTCTTC
TRBD1	TRBV27	TRBJ1-5	-	CASSFTGAYSNQPQHF	TGTGCCAGCAGTTTCACAGGGGCATATAGCAATCAGCCCCAGCATTTT
TRBD1	TRBV20-1	TRBJ1-4	few	CSAREQGNEKLFF	TGCAGTGCTAGAGAACAGGGGAATGAAAAACTGTTTTTT
-	TRBV6-5	TRBJ1-3	few	CATRGFPGNTIYF	TGTGCCACACGGGGTTTCCCTGGAAACACCATATATTTT
TRBD2	TRBV9	TRBJ2-3	many	CASSISFSGATDTQYF	TGTGCCAGCAGCATCAGCTTTAGCGGGGCAACGGATACGCAGTATTTT
-	TRBV7-6	TRBJ2-1	many	CASSLADGMQFF	TGTGCCAGCAGCCTGGCTGACGGCATGCAGTTCTTC
-	TRBV15	TRBJ1-2	many	CATSRDRLDGYTF	TGTGCCACCAGCAGAGATCGTCTGGATGGCTACACCTTC
TRBD2	TRBV12-3/TRBV12-4	TRBJ2-2	-	CASTGRAGGPYTGELFF	TGTGCCAGCACCGGGAGGGCGGGGGGGCCGTACACCGGGGAGCTGTTTTTT
TRBD1	TRBV2	TRBJ2-7	once	CATHVLPTGGGYEQYF	TGTGCCACCCATGTGTTGCCGACAGGGGGTGGCTACGAGCAGTACTTC
-	TRBV12-3/TRBV12-4	TRBJ1-5	few	CASSLSGAPFGQPQHF	TGTGCCAGCAGTTTATCCGGGGCCCCGTTTGGGCAGCCCCAGCATTTT
-	TRBV7-8	TRBJ2-2	-	CASSLVAATTGELFF	TGTGCCAGCAGCTTAGTTGCAGCCACCACCGGGGAGCTGTTTTTT
-	TRBV24-1	TRBJ2-1	few	CATSRGVEQFF	TGTGCCACCAGTAGAGGCGTTGAGCAGTTCTTC
-	TRBV6-6	TRBJ1-2	-	CASSPRGGLNYGYTF	TGTGCCAGCAGTCCCCGCGGGGGACTAAACTATGGCTACACCTTC
TRBD1	TRBV6-1	TRBJ2-5	few	CASWTPGQDQETQYF	TGTGCCAGCTGGACACCGGGACAGGACCAAGAGACCCAGTACTTC
-	TRBV19	TRBJ2-1	few	CASSIGTGEQFF	TGTGCCAGTAGTATCGGGACCGGCGAGCAGTTCTTC
-	TRBV6-5	TRBJ2-2	-	CASSYSVQFGELFF	TGTGCCAGCAGTTACTCGGTCCAATTCGGGGAGCTGTTTTTT
-	TRBV27	TRBJ1-1	-	CASRSGPSGAFF	TGTGCCAGCAGATCAGGGCCGTCGGGAGCTTTCTTT
TRBD2	TRBV6-5	TRBJ2-3	few	CASSYWRGGGALDTQYF	TGTGCCAGCAGTTACTGGCGCGGCGGGGGGGCCCTAGATACGCAGTATTTT
TRBD2	TRBV12-3/TRBV12-4	TRBJ2-1	-	CASSYLAGASYNEQFF	TGTGCCAGCAGTTACTTAGCGGGGGCATCCTACAATGAGCAGTTCTTC
-	TRBV7-8	TRBJ1-1	-	CASSLEAGYTEAFF	TGTGCCAGCAGCTTAGAGGCTGGGTACACTGAAGCTTTCTTT
-	TRBV5-8	TRBJ1-2	-	CASSSLFLTGANYGYTF	TGTGCCAGCAGCTCGCTATTCCTTACGGGAGCTAACTATGGCTACACCTTC
-	TRBV7-2	TRBJ1-6	many	CASSSGGSYNSPLHF	TGTGCCAGCAGCTCCGGGGGATCCTATAATTCACCCCTCCACTTT
-	TRBV7-2	TRBJ2-6	few	CASPASGARSGANVLTF	TGTGCCAGCCCTGCGAGCGGCGCACGCTCTGGGGCCAACGTCCTGACTTTC
TRBD2	TRBV20-1	TRBJ2-5	few	CSASGGRAGGRGETQYF	TGCAGTGCTAGCGGTGGCCGAGCGGGGGGCCGGGGAGAGACCCAGTACTTC
TRBD1	TRBV24-1	TRBJ1-2	-	CATSDWTGSNYGYTF	TGTGCCACCAGTGATTGGACAGGTAGCAACTATGGCTACACCTTC
TRBD1	TRBV10-3	TRBJ1-1	-	CAISEFPPGQPRHEAFF	TGTGCCATCAGTGAGTTTCCCCCGGGACAGCCACGACATGAAGCTTTCTTT
TRBD1	TRBV9	TRBJ1-1	-	CASSVVEGAHTEAFF	TGTGCCAGCAGCGTAGTAGAGGGGGCGCACACTGAAGCTTTCTTT
-	TRBV9	TRBJ1-1	-	CASSVDDLAEAFF	TGTGCCAGCAGCGTAGACGACCTAGCTGAAGCTTTCTTT
-	TRBV7-9	TRBJ2-1	few	CASSPQTGIGKNEQFF	TGTGCCAGCAGCCCACAGACAGGCATAGGGAAAAATGAGCAGTTCTTC
TRBD1	TRBV28	TRBJ2-3	few	CASSRDRGGDTQYF	TGTGCCAGCAGCCGGGACAGGGGAGGAGATACGCAGTATTTT
-	TRBV19	TRBJ2-3	-	CASSIRSDTQYF	TGTGCCAGTAGTATCCGATCAGATACGCAGTATTTT